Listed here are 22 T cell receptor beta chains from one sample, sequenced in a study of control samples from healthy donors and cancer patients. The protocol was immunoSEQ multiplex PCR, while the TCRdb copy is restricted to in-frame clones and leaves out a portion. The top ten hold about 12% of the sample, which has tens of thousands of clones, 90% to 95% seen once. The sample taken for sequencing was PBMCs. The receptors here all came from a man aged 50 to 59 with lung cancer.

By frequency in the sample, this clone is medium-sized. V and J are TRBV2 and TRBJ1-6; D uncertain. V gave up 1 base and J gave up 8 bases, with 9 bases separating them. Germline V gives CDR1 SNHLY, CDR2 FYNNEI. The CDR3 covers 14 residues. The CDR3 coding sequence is TGTGCCAGCAGTGAAGGAATCGACTATTCACCCCTCCACTTT. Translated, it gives CASSEGIDYSPLHF.

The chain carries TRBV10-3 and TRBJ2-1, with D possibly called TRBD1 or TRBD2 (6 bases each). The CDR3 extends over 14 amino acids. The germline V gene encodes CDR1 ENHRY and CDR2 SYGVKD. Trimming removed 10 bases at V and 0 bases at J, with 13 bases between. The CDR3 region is CATRDTSSYNEQFF. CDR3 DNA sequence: TGTGCCACGCGGGACACCAGCTCCTACAATGAGCAGTTCTTC.

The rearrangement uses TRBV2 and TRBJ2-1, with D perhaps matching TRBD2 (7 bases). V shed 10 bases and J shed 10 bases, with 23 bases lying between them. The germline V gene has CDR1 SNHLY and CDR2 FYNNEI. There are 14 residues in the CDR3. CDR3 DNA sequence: TGTGCCACCCCTTTTGGGGGGGGCAGGCAGGAGCAGTTCTTC. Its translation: CATPFGGGRQEQFF.

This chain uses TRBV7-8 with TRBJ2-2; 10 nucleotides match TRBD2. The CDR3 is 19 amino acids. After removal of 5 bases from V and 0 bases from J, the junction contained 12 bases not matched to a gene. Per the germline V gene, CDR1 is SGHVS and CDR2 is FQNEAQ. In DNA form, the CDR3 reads TGTGCCAGCAGCCCCCGGGCACTAGCGGGGCGAGCGAACACCGGGGAGCTGTTTTTT. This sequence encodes CASSPRALAGRANTGELFF.

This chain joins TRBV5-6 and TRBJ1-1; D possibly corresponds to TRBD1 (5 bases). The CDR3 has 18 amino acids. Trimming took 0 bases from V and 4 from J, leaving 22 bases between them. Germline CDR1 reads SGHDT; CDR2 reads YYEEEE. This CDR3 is CASSLGAFTRGGGTEAFF. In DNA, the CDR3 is TGTGCCAGCAGCTTGGGGGCCTTTACTAGGGGCGGGGGCACTGAAGCTTTCTTT.

Here the CDR3 reads CASSLGGANSPLHF. In nucleotides, the CDR3 is TGTGCCAGCAGCTTAGGAGGAGCTAATTCACCCCTCCACTTT. The gene calls are TRBV13 and TRBJ1-6; D uncertain. With 0 bases removed from V and 6 bases from J, the gap between germline ends came to 6 bases. Germline assignment: CDR1 PRHDT and CDR2 FYEKMQ (reference sequence). CDR3 length: 14 amino acids.

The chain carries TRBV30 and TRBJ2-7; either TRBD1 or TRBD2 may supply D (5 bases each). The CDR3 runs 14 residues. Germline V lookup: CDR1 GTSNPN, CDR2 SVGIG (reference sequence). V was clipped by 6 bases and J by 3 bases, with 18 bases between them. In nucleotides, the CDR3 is TGTGCCTGTCATGACCGCCAGGGAGACTACGAGCAGTACTTC. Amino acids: CACHDRQGDYEQYF.

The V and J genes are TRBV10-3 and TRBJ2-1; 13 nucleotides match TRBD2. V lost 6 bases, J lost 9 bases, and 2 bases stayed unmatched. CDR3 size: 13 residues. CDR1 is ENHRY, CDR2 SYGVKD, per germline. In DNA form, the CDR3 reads TGTGCCATCAGGACTAGCGGGGGGCTTGAGCAGTTCTTC. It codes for CAIRTSGGLEQFF.

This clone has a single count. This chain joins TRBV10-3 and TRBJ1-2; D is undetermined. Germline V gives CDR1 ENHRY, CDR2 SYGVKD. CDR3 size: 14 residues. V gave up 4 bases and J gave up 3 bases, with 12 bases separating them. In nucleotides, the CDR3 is TGTGCCATCAGTGCCCTAACTGGAGACTATGGCTACACCTTC. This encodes CAISALTGDYGYTF.

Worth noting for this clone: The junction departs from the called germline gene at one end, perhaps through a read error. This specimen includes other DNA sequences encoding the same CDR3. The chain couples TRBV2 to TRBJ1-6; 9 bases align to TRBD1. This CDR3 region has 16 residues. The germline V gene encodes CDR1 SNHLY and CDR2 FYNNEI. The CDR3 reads CARSGGGTGRNSPLHF. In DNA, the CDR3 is TGTGCCCGCAGTGGGGGGGGGACAGGGCGAAATTCACCCCTCCACTTT. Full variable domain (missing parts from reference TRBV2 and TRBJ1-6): EPEVTQTPSHQVTQMGQEVILRCVPISNHLYFYWYRQILGQKVEFLVSFYNNEISEKSEIFDDQFSVERPDGSNFTLKIRSTKLEDSAMYFCARSGGGTGRNSPLHFGNGTRLTVT.

The CDR3 region has the DNA TGTGCCAGCAGCCCAGGGGGGACAGATACGCAGTATTTT. Its protein is CASSPGGTDTQYF. The chain combines TRBV7-2 with TRBJ2-3; a possible D gene is TRBD1 (7 bases). Deletions cut 5 bases from V and 3 bases from J, with 9 bases between. Germline-derived CDR1 and CDR2 are SGHTA and FQGNSA. The CDR3 is made up of 13 amino acids. Full variable domain (rest looked up from reference TRBV7-2 and TRBJ2-3): GAGVSQSPSNKVTEKGKDVELRCDPISGHTALYWYRQSLGQGLEFLIYFQGNSAPDKSGLPSDRFSAERTGGSVSTLTIQRTQQEDSAVYLCASSPGGTDTQYFGPGTRLTVL.

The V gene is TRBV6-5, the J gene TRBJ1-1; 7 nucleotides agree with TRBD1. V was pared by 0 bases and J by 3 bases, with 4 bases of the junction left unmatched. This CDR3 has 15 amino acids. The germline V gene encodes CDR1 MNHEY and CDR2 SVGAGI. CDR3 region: CASSYSTGADTEAFF. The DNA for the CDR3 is TGTGCCAGCAGTTACTCAACAGGGGCGGACACTGAAGCTTTCTTT.

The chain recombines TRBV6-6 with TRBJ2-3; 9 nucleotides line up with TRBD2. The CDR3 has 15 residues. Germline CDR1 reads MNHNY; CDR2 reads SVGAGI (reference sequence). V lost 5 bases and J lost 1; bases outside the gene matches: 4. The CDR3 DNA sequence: TGTGCCAGCAGTGACCCTAGCGGGGGCACAGATACGCAGTATTTT. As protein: CASSDPSGGTDTQYF.

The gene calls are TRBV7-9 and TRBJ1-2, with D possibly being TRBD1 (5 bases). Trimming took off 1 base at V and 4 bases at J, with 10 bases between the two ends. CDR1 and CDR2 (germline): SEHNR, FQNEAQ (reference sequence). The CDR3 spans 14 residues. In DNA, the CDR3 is TGTGCCAGCAGCTTAGGCAGGGAGAGCTATGGCTACACCTTC. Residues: CASSLGRESYGYTF.

The CDR3 DNA sequence: TGTGCCAGTAGTACGACGGGCTGGGGGGGCTTTGGAAAGAGCTCTGGAAACACCATATATTTT. It translates to CASSTTGWGGFGKSSGNTIYF. The chain is built from TRBV19 and TRBJ1-3; D perhaps matches TRBD1 (6 bases). CDR1 and CDR2 (germline): LNHDA, SQIVND (reference sequence). There are 21 residues in the CDR3. V lost 4 bases to trimming and J lost 0 bases, with 28 bases between them.

For the CDR3, the DNA is TGTGCCAGTAGTATACCCGCGGGGGCGGGAGAAAAACTGTTTTTT. It encodes CASSIPAGAGEKLFF. This rearrangement joins TRBV19 to TRBJ1-4; tentative D call: TRBD1 (6 bases). Germline V gene lookup returns CDR1 LNHDA and CDR2 SQIVND (reference sequence). The CDR3 covers 15 residues. V shed 2 bases and J shed 8 bases, with 15 bases lying between them.

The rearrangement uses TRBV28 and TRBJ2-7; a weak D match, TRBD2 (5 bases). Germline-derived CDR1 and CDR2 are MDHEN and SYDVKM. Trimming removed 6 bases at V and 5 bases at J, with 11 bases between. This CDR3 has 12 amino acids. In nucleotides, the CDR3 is TGTGCCAGCAGGGGAGATGGGGACGAGCAGTACTTC. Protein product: CASRGDGDEQYF.

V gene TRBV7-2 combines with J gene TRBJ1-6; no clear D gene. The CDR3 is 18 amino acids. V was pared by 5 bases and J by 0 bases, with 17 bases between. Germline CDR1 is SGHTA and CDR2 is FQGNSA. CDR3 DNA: TGTGCCAGCAGCGGTACGGACTTCTCTAGCTCCTATAATTCACCCCTCCACTTT. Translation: CASSGTDFSSSYNSPLHF. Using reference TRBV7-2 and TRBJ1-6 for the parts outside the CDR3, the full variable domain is GAGVSQSPSNKVTEKGKDVELRCDPISGHTALYWYRQSLGQGLEFLIYFQGNSAPDKSGLPSDRFSAERTGGSVSTLTIQRTQQEDSAVYLCASSGTDFSSSYNSPLHFGNGTRLTVT.

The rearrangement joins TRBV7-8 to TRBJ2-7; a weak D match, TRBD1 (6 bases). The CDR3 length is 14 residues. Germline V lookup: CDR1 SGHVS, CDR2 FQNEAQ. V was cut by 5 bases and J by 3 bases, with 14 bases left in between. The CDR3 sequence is CASSRQTGIYEQYF. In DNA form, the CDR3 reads TGTGCCAGCAGCCGCCAGACAGGAATCTACGAGCAGTACTTC.

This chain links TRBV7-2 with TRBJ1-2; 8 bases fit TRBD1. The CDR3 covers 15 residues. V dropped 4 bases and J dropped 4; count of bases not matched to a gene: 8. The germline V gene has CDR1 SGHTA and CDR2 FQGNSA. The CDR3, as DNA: TGTGCCAGCAGCTCAAGAGCAGGGGGCGGCTATGGCTACACCTTC. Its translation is CASSSRAGGGYGYTF.

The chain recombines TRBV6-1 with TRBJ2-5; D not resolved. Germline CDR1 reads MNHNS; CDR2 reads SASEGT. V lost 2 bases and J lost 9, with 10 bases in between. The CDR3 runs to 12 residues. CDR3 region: CASSEPIRAQYF. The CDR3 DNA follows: TGTGCCAGCAGTGAACCTATAAGGGCCCAGTACTTC.

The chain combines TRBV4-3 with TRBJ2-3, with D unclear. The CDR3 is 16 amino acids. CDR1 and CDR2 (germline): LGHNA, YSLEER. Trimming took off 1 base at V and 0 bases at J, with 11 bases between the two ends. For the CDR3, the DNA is TGCGCCAGCAGCCAAGCCTCGGAGCGAAGCACAGATACGCAGTATTTT. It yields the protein CASSQASERSTDTQYF.